The TCR beta chain described here comes from a study of shared clonotypes between healthy human individuals. As to this clone: The antigen is not known.

Germline values: CDR1 SGHAT, CDR2 FQNNGV. V shed 2 bases, J shed 8 bases, and the junction held 6 bases outside the gene matches. The CDR3 totals 14 residues. CD8 cells classed as naive were CD45RO-negative and positively selected for CCR7, excluding terminally differentiated effector memory CD45RA+ cells. In the authors' workflow: Quality scores were absent from the junction-only immunoSEQ sequences, so filtering differed. Profiled with immunoSEQ multiplex PCR; TCRdb holds only in-frame clones, not every one. That table supplies the V and J calls and clone size; D and trimming were determined from the DNA. The sample includes under 2,000,000 clones, about 95% seen only once; the top ten take more than 0.95%. The study's findings and limits: Non-shared clonotypes had lower generation probabilities than clonotypes shared by all four sorted-subset donors. Read depth was anticipated to influence clonotype sharing among donors.

The source is a man younger than 30 in good health. What was sequenced was naive CD8+ T cells sorted from blood. The genes are TRBV11-2 and TRBJ2-1, with 7 bases that match TRBD1. CDR3 coding DNA: TGTGCCAGCAGCTTAATGGGACAGCCCCATGAGCAGTTCTTC. Amino acid sequence: CASSLMGQPHEQFF.